This T cell receptor beta chain is drawn from a study of blood T cell repertoires in COVID-19. Study summary: Acute-phase and convalescent COVID-19 samples originated in the United States, Italy and Spain. PBMCs, B-cell-depleted T cells, or T cells were the source of the cDNA or gDNA that made up the material.

V shed 1 base and J 5 bases; nucleotides not matched to a gene: 2. The length of the CDR3 is 15 residues. Germline V gives CDR1 SGHVS, CDR2 FNYEAQ. Authors' analysis steps: Researchers report that nucleated cell counts were estimated from reference gene primer amplification. Repertoires were generated with immunoSEQ multiplex PCR, while TCRdb's copy carries only in-frame clones and drops some. V and J calls and clone size are those listed in that table; D and trimming were worked out from the DNA. In the table there are about 250,000 clones, just under 85% of which are singletons. The sequence was collected from an elderly man with acute or convalescent COVID-19. Input material: peripheral blood. The rearrangement uses TRBV7-6 and TRBJ1-6; TRBD1 aligns across 7 bases. CDR3 amino acids: CASSLEDRDNSPLHF. The DNA for the CDR3 is TGTGCCAGCAGCTTAGAAGACAGGGATAATTCACCCCTCCACTTT.